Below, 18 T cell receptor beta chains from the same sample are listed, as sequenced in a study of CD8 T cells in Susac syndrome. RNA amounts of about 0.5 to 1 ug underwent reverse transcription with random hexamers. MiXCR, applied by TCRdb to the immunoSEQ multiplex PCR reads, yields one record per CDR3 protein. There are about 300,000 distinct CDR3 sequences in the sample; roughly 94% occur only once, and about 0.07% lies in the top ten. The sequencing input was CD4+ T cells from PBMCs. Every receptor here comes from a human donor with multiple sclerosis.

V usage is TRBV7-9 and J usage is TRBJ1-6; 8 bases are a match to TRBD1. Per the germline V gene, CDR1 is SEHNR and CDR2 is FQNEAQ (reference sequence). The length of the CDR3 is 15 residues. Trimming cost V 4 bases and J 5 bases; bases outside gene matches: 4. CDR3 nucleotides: TGTGCCAGCAGCTACCGGGACAGGCATAATTCACCCCTCCACTTT. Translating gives CASSYRDRHNSPLHF. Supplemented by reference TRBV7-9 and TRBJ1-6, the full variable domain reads DTGVSQNPRHKITKRGQNVTFRCDPISEHNRLYWYRQTLGQGPEFLTYFQNEAQLEKSRLLSDRFSAERPKGSFSTLEIQRTEQGDSAMYLCASSYRDRHNSPLHFGNGTRLTVT.

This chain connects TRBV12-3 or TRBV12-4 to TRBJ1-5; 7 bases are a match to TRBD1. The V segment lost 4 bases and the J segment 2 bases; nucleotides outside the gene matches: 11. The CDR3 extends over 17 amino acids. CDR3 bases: TGTGCCAGCAGTTGGAGGACAGGCAGGTTCGGCAATCAGCCCCAGCATTTT. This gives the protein CASSWRTGRFGNQPQHF.

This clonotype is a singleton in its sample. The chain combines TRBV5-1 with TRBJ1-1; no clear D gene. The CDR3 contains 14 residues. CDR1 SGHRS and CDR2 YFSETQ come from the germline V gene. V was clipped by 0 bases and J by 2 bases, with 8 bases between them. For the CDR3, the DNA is TGCGCCAGCAGCTTGGTGAGTAGAAACACTGAAGCTTTCTTT. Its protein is CASSLVSRNTEAFF.

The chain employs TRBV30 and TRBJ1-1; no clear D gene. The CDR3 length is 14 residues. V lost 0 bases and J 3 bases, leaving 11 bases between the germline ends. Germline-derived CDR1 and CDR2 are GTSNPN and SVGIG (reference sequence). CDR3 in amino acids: CAWSVNLGDTEAFF. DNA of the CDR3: TGTGCCTGGAGTGTAAATCTGGGTGACACTGAAGCTTTCTTT.

CDR3 residues: CSARPWGGVGEKLFF. Written as DNA, the CDR3 is TGCAGTGCTAGACCCTGGGGGGGAGTAGGTGAAAAACTGTTTTTT. The chain employs TRBV20-1 and TRBJ1-4; TRBD1 might be the D (5 bases). V dropped 2 bases and J dropped 7 bases, with 17 bases sitting between them. This CDR3 spans 15 amino acids. Per germline, CDR1 DFQATT and CDR2 SNEGSKA (reference sequence).

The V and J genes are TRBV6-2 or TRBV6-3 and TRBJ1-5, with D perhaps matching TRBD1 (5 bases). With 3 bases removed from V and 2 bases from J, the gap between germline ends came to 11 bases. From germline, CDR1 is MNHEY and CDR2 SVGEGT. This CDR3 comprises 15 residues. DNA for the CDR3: TGTGCCAGCAGTTATGGGGGTAGTGGCAATCAGCCCCAGCATTTT. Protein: CASSYGGSGNQPQHF.

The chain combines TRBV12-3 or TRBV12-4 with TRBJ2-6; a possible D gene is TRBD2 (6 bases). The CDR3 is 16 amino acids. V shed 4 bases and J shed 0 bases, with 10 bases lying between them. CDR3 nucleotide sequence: TGTGCCAGCAGTTCGGGACTTTTCTCTGGGGCCAACGTCCTGACTTTC. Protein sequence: CASSSGLFSGANVLTF.

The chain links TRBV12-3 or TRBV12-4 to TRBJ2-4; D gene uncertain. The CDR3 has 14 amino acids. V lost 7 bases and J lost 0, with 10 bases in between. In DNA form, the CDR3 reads TGTGCCAGCACCCGGATGGGAGCCAAAAACATTCAGTACTTC. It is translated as CASTRMGAKNIQYF.

In DNA form, the CDR3 reads TGTGCCAGCGTCAGGAACCGCGGCGGGGAGCTGTTTTTT. Its translation is CASVRNRGGELFF. The rearrangement links TRBV19 to TRBJ2-2, with D uncertain. This CDR3 comprises 13 residues. Germline V gene sequence: CDR1 LNHDA, CDR2 SQIVND (reference sequence). The germline V and J ends were trimmed by 9 bases and 7 bases, with 15 bases remaining between them.

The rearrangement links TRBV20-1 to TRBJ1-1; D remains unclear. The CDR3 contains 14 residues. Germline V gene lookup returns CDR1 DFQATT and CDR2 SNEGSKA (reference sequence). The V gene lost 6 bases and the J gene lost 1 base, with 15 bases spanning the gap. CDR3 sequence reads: CSAPDRRENTEAFF. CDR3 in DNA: TGCAGTGCCCCCGACCGGAGAGAGAACACTGAAGCTTTCTTT.

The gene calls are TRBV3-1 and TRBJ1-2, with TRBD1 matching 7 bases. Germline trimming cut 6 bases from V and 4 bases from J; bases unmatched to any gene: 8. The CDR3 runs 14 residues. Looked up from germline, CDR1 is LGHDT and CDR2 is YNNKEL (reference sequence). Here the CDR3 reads CASRPKTGRYGYTF. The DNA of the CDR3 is TGTGCCAGCAGGCCGAAGACAGGGCGCTATGGCTACACCTTC.

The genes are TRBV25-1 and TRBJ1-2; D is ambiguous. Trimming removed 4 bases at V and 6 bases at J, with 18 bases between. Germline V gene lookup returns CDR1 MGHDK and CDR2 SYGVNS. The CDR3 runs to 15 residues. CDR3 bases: TGTGCCAGCAGTGGACCGATGATACCCTTTAATGGCTACACCTTC. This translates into CASSGPMIPFNGYTF.

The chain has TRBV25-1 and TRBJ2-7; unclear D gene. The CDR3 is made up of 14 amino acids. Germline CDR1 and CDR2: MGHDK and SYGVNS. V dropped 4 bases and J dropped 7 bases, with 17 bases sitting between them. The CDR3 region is CASSVPGRMREQYF. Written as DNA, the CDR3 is TGTGCCAGCAGTGTTCCGGGCCGGATGAGGGAGCAGTACTTC.

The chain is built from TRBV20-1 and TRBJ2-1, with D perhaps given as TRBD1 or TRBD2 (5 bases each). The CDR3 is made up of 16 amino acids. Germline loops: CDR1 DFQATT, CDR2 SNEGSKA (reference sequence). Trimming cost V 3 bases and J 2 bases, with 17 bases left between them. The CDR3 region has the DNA TGCAGTGCTAGGGTCGAGGGACCGATCCCCTACAATGAGCAGTTCTTC. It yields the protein CSARVEGPIPYNEQFF.

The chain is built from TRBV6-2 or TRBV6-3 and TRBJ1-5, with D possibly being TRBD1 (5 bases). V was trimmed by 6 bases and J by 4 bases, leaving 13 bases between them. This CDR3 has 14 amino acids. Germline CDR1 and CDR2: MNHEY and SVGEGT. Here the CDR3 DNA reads TGTGCCAGCAGACCGCCGGGGGGAAATCAGCCCCAGCATTTT. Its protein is CASRPPGGNQPQHF.

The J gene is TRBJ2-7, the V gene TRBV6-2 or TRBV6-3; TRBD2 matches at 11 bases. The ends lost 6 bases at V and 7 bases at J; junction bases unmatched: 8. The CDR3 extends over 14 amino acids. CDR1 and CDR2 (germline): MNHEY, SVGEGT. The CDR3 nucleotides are TGTGCCAGCAGCCTTAGCGGGAGGGTCTGGGAGCAGTACTTC. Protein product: CASSLSGRVWEQYF.

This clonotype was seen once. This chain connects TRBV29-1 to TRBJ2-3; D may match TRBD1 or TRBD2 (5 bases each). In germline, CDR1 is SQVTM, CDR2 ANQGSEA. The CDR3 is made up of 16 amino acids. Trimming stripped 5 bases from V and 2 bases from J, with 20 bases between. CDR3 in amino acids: CSVKGWDLTPTDTQYF. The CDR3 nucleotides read TGCAGCGTTAAGGGTTGGGACCTAACCCCCACAGATACGCAGTATTTT.

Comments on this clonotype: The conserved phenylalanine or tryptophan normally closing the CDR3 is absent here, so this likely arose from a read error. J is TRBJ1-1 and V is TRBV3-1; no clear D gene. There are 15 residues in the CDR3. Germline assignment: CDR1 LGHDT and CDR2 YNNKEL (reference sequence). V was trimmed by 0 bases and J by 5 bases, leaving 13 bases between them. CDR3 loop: CASSQEGLRGTEAFL. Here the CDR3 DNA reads TGTGCCAGCAGCCAAGAGGGCTTAAGAGGGACTGAAGCTTTCCTT.